The clone carrying this T cell receptor (beta chain) showed up just once. Its antigen is not identified. A read error is possible here, since a much larger clone lies one base away. The CDR3 does not close with the conserved phenylalanine or tryptophan, likely indicating a read error. Germline loops: CDR1 DFQATT, CDR2 SNEGSKA (reference sequence). The length of the CDR3 is 13 residues. Trimming left V 3 bases short and J 3 bases short, with 11 bases between. The iRepertoire nested amplicon-rescue multiplex PCR amplified TCR alpha and beta CDR3s from RNA. TCRdb itself ran the multiplex PCR reads through MiXCR, one entry per CDR3 protein. Altogether 300,000 to 450,000 distinct CDR3 sequences are present, around 38% being singletons, with the ten largest covering around 12%. The data were obtained in a study of glioma-infiltrating T cells. Study-wide results and caveats: Only very few CDR3 sequences appeared in both tissue and blood.

Sequencing used glioma tissue, nonneoplastic brain tissue, or PBMCs (not recorded which). The J gene is TRBJ2-5, the V gene TRBV20-1, with D perhaps TRBD2 (6 bases). This TCR came from a human donor with low-grade glioma or glioblastoma, undergoing nonglioma brain surgery, or in good health (not recorded which). In DNA form, the CDR3 reads TGCAGTGCTAGGTACCGCGGGAAAGAGACCCAGTACTAC. Its protein is CSARYRGKETQYY.